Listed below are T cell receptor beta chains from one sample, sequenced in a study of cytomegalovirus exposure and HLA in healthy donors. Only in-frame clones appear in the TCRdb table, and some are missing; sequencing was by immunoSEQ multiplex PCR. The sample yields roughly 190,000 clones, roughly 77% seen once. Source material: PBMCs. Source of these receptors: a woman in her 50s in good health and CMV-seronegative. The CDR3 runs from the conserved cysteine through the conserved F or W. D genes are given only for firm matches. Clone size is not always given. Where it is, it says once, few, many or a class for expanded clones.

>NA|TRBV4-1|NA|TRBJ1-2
CASSQPGLDYGYTF
TGCGCCAGCAGCCAGCCGGGACTGGACTATGGCTACACCTTC
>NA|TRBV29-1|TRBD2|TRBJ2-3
CSVAAGGTDTQYF
TGCAGCGTTGCAGCGGGAGGAACAGATACGCAGTATTTT
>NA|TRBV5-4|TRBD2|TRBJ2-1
CASSLGGSSYNEQFF
TGTGCCAGCAGCTTGGGCGGGAGCTCCTACAATGAGCAGTTCTTC
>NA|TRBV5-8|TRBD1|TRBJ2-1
CASSLAGTGNEQFF
TGTGCCAGCAGCTTGGCCGGGACAGGAAATGAGCAGTTCTTC
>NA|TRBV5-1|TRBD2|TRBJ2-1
CASSWGTSGTHYNEQFF
TGCGCCAGCAGCTGGGGGACTAGCGGGACCCACTACAATGAGCAGTTCTTC
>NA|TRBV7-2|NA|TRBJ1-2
CASTNTGNYGYTF
TGTGCCAGCACCAACACAGGCAACTATGGCTACACCTTC
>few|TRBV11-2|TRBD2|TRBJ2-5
CASSDAGGARETQYF
TGTGCCAGCAGCGATGCCGGGGGGGCACGGGAGACCCAGTACTTC
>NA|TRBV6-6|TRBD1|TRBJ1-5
CASSWTGLNQPQHF
TGTGCCAGCAGCTGGACAGGGCTCAATCAGCCCCAGCATTTT
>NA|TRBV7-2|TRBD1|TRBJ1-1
CASSPGQGNTEAFF
TGTGCCAGCAGCCCCGGACAGGGGAACACTGAAGCTTTCTTT
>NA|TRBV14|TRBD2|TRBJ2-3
CASSQDERGTADTQYF
TGTGCCAGCAGCCAAGATGAGCGGGGGACCGCAGATACGCAGTATTTT
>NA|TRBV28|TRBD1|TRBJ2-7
CASCRDRTYEQYF
TGTGCCAGCTGCCGGGACAGGACCTACGAGCAGTACTTC
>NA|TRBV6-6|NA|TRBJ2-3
CASSPSGPFTDTQYF
TGTGCCAGCAGTCCGTCTGGGCCTTTCACAGATACGCAGTATTTT
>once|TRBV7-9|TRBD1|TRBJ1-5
CASSSTGANQPQHF
TGTGCCAGCAGCTCGACAGGGGCCAATCAGCCCCAGCATTTT
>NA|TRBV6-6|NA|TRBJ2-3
CASSYLSGIATDTQYF
TGTGCCAGCAGTTACTTGTCAGGAATTGCCACAGATACGCAGTATTTT
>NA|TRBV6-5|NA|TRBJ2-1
CASSFRTTYNEQFF
TGTGCCAGCAGTTTTCGGACAACGTACAATGAGCAGTTCTTC
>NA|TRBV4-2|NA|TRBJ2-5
CASSNAGVVETQYF
TGTGCCAGCAGCAATGCCGGGGTGGTGGAGACCCAGTACTTC
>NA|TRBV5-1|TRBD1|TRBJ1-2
CASSYGQGASGGYTF
TGCGCCAGCAGCTACGGACAGGGGGCCTCGGGTGGCTACACCTTC